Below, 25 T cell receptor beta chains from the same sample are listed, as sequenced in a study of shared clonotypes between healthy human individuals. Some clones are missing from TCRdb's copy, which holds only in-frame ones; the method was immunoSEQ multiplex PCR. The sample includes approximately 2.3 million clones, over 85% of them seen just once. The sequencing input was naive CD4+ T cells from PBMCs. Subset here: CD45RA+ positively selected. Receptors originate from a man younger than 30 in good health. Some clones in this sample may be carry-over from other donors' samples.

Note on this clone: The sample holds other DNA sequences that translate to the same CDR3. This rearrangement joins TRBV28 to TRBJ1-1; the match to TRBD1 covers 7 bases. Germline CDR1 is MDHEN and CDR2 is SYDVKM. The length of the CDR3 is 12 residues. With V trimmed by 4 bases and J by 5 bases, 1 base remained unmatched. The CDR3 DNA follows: TGTGCCAGCAGTTCAGGGGGAACTGAAGCTTTCTTT. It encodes CASSSGGTEAFF.

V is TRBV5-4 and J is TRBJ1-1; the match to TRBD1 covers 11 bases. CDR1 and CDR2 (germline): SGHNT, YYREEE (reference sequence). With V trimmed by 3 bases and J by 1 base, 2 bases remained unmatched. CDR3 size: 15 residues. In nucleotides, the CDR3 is TGTGCCAGCAGCTCAGGGACAGGGGGGAACACTGAAGCTTTCTTT. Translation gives CASSSGTGGNTEAFF.

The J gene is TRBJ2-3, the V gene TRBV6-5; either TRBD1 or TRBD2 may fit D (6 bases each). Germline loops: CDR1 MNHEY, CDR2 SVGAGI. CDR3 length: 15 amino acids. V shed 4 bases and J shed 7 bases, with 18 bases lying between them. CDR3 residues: CASSSGALGWNTQYF. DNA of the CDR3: TGTGCCAGCAGTTCGGGGGCCCTCGGGTGGAATACGCAGTATTTT.

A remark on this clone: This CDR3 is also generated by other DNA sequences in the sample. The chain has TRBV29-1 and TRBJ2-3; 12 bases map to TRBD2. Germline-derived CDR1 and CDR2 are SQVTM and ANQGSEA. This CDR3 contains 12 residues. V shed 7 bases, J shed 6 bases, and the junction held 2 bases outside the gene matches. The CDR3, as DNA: TGCAGCGGGACTAGCGGGACGGATACGCAGTATTTT. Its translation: CSGTSGTDTQYF.

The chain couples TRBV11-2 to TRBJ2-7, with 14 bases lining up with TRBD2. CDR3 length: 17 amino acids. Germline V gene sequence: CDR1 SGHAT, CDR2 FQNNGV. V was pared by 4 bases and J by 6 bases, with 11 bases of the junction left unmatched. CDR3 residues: CASSWQGTSGRGREQYF. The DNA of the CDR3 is TGTGCCAGCAGCTGGCAGGGGACTAGCGGGAGAGGACGCGAGCAGTACTTC.

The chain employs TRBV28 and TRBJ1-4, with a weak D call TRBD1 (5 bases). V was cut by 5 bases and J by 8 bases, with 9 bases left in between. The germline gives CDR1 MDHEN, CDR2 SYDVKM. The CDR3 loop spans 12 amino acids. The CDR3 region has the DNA TGTGCCAGCAGTACGACAGTCGAAAAACTGTTTTTT. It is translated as CASSTTVEKLFF.

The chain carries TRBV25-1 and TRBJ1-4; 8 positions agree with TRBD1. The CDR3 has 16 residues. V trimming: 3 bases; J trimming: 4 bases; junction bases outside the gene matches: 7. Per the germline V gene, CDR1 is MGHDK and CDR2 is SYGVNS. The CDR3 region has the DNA TGTGCCAGCAGTGAGTCCCACAGGGGGAATAATGAAAAACTGTTTTTT. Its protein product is CASSESHRGNNEKLFF. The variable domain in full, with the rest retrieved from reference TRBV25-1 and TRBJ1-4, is EADIYQTPRYLVIGTGKKITLECSQTMGHDKMYWYQQDPGMELHLIHYSYGVNSTEKGDLSSESTVSRIRTEHFPLTLESARPSHTSQYLCASSESHRGNNEKLFFGSGTQLSVL.

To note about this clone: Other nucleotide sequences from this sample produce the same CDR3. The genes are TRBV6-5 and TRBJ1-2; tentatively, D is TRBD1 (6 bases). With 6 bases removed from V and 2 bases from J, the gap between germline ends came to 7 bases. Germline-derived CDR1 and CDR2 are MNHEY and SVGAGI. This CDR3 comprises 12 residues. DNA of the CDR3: TGTGCCAGCAGACAGGGAAACTATGGCTACACCTTC. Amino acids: CASRQGNYGYTF.

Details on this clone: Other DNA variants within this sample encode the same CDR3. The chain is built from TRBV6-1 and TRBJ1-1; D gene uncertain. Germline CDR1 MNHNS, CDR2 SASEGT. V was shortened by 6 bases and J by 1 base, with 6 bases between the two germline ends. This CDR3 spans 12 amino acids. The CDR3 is CASSRRNTEAFF. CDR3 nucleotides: TGTGCCAGCAGCCGGAGGAACACTGAAGCTTTCTTT.

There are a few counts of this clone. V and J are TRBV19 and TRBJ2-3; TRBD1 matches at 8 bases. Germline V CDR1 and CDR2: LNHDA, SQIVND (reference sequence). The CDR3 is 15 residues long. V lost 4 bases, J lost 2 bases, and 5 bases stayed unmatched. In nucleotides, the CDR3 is TGTGCCAGTAGTACCCGGACAGGGCCCACAGATACGCAGTATTTT. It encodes CASSTRTGPTDTQYF.

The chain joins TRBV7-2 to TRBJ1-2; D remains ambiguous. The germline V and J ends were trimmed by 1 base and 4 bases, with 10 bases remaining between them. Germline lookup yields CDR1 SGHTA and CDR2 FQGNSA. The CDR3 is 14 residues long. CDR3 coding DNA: TGTGCCAGCAGCTTAGAGGCAGCGATCTATGGCTACACCTTC. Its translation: CASSLEAAIYGYTF.

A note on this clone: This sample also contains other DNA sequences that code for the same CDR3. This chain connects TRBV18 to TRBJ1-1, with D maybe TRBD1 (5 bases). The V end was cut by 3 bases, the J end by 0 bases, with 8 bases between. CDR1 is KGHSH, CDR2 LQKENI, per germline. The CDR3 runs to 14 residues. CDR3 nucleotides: TGTGCCAGCTCACCGACAGCCATGAACACTGAAGCTTTCTTT. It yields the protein CASSPTAMNTEAFF. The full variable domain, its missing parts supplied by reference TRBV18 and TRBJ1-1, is NAGVMQNPRHLVRRRGQEARLRCSPMKGHSHVYWYRQLPEEGLKFMVYLQKENIIDESGMPKERFSAEFPKEGPSILRIQQVVRGDSAAYFCASSPTAMNTEAFFGQGTRLTVV.

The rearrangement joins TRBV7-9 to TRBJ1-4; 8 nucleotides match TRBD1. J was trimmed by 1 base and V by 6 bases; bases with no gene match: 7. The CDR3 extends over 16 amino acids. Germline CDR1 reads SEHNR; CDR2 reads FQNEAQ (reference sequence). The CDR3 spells CASRPHTGGTNEKLFF. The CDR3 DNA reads TGTGCCAGCAGGCCTCACACAGGGGGAACTAATGAAAAACTGTTTTTT. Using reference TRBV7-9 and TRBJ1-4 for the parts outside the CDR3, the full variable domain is DTGVSQNPRHKITKRGQNVTFRCDPISEHNRLYWYRQTLGQGPEFLTYFQNEAQLEKSRLLSDRFSAERPKGSFSTLEIQRTEQGDSAMYLCASRPHTGGTNEKLFFGSGTQLSVL.

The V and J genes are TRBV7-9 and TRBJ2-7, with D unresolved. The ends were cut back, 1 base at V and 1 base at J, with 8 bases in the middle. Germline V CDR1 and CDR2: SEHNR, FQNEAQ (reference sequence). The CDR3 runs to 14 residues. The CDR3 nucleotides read TGTGCCAGCAGCTTAGAACTGGTTTCCTACGAGCAGTACTTC. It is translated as CASSLELVSYEQYF.

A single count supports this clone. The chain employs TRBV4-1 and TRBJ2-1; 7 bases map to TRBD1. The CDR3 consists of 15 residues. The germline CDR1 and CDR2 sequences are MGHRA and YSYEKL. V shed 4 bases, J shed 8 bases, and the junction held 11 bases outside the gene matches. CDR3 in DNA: TGCGCCAGCAGCCCTGACAGGGTCTCCCCCCATGAGCAGTTCTTC. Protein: CASSPDRVSPHEQFF.

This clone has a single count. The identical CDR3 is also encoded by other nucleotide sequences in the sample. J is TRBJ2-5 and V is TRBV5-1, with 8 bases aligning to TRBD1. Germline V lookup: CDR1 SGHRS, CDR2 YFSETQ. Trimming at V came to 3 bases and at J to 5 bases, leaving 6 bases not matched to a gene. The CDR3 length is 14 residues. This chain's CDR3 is CASSYGQGQETQYF. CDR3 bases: TGCGCCAGCAGCTATGGACAGGGACAGGAGACCCAGTACTTC. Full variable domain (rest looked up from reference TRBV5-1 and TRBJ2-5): KAGVTQTPRYLIKTRGQQVTLSCSPISGHRSVSWYQQTPGQGLQFLFEYFSETQRNKGNFPGRFSGRQFSNSRSEMNVSTLELGDSALYLCASSYGQGQETQYFGPGTRLLVL.

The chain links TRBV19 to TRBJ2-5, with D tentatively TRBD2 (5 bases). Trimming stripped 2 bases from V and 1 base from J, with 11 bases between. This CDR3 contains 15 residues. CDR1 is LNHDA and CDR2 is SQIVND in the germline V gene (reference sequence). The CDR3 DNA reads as TGTGCCAGTAGTATAAGCGGAGCCACCCAAGAGACCCAGTACTTC. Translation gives CASSISGATQETQYF.

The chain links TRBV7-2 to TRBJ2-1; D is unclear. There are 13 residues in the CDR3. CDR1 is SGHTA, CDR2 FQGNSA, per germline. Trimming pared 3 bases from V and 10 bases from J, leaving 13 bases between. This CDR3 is CASSFLEHGEQFF. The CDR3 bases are TGTGCCAGCAGCTTCCTGGAGCATGGGGAGCAGTTCTTC.

The DNA of the CDR3 is TGTGCCAGCAGCTTACAGTCGGGGGCTAGCCGAGGAGGAGCTTTCTTT. Amino acids: CASSLQSGASRGGAFF. The rearrangement uses TRBV7-2 and TRBJ1-1; maybe TRBD1 (6 bases). This CDR3 spans 16 amino acids. Germline CDR1 is SGHTA and CDR2 is FQGNSA. V dropped 2 bases and J dropped 10 bases, with 23 bases sitting between them.

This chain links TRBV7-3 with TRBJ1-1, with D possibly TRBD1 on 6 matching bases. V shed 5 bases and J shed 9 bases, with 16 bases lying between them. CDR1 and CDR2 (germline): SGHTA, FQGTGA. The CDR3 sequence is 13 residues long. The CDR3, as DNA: TGTGCCAGCAGCCCGCGAACACAGGGAAAAGCTTTCTTT. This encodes CASSPRTQGKAFF. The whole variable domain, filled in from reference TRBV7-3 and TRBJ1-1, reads GAGVSQTPSNKVTEKGKYVELRCDPISGHTALYWYRQSLGQGPEFLIYFQGTGAADDSGLPNDRFFAVRPEGSVSTLKIQRTERGDSAVYLCASSPRTQGKAFFGQGTRLTVV.

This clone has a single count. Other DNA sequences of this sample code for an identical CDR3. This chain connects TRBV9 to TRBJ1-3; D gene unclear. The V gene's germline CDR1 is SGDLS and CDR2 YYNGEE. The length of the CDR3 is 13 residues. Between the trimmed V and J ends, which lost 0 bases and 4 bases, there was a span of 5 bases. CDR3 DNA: TGTGCCAGCAGCGTAGAACCCGGAAACACCATATATTTT. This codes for CASSVEPGNTIYF.

The CDR3 DNA reads as TGTGCCAGCAGCTCGATCCTAGCGGGAGGAAGAGAGCAGTACTTC. Translation: CASSSILAGGREQYF. The chain joins TRBV5-6 to TRBJ2-7; 11 nucleotides line up with TRBD2. This CDR3 is built from 15 residues. The J segment lost 7 bases and the V segment lost 3 bases, leaving 9 bases of the junction unmatched. Germline V gene sequence: CDR1 SGHDT, CDR2 YYEEEE.

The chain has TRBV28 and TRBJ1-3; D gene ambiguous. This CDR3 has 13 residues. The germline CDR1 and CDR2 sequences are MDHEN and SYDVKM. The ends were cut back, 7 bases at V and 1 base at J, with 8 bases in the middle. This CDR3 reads CASTSESGNTIYF. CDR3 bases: TGTGCCAGCACCTCGGAGTCTGGAAACACCATATATTTT. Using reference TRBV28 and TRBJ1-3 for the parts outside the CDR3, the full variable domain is DVKVTQSSRYLVKRTGEKVFLECVQDMDHENMFWYRQDPGLGLRLIYFSYDVKMKEKGDIPEGYSVSREKKERFSLILESASTNQTSMYLCASTSESGNTIYFGEGSWLTVV.

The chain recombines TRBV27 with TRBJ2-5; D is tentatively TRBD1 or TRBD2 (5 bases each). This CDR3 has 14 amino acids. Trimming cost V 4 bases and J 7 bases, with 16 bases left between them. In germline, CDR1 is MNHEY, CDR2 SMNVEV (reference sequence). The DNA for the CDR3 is TGTGCCAGCAGTTGGGGGTCAGGCGGTGGGACCCAGTACTTC. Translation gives CASSWGSGGGTQYF.

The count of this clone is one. The CDR3 here is CASSQDPAGLAGVAQYF. The CDR3 DNA reads as TGCGCCAGCAGCCAGGACCCCGCGGGACTAGCGGGAGTAGCGCAGTATTTT. This chain links TRBV4-1 with TRBJ2-3; 14 bases map to TRBD2. Germline values: CDR1 MGHRA, CDR2 YSYEKL. This CDR3 is 17 amino acids long. V lost 3 bases to trimming and J lost 10 bases; unmatched junction nucleotides: 12.